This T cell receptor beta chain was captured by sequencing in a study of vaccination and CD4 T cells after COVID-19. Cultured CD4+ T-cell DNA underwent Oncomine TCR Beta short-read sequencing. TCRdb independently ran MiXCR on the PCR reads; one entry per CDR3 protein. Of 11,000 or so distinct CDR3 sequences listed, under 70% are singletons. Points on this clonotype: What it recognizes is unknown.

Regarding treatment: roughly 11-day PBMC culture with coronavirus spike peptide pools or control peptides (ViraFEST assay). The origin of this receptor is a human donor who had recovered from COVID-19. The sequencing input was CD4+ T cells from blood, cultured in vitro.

The chain's CDR3 is CASSSGGLAGVFYEQYF. The CDR3 DNA follows: TGTGCCAGTAGTTCCGGCGGACTAGCGGGAGTCTTCTACGAGCAGTACTTC. V and J are TRBV19 and TRBJ2-7; 13 positions agree with TRBD2. The germline CDR1 and CDR2 sequences are LNHDA and SQIVND (reference sequence). With 5 bases clipped from V and 3 bases from J, the junction kept 10 bases outside the gene matches. The CDR3 length is 17 residues.